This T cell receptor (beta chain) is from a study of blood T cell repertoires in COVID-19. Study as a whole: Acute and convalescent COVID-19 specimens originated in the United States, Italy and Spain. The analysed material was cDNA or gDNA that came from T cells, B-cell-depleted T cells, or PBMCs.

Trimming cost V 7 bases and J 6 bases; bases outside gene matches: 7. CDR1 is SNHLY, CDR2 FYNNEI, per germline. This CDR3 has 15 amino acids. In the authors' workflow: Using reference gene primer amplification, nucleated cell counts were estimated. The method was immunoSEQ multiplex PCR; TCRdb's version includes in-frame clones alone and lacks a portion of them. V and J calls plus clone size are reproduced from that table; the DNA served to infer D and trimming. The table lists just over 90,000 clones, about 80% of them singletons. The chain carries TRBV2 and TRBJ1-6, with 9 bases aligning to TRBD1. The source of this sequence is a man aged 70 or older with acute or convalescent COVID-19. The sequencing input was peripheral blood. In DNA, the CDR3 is TGTGCCAGCAAAGAAGGGACAGGGCCTAATTCACCCCTCCACTTT. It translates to CASKEGTGPNSPLHF.